Below are 5 T cell receptor beta chains sequenced from a single sample in a study of CD8+ T cells in alopecia areata. cDNA serving as the sequencing template came from extracted, reverse transcribed RNA. Only in-frame clones appear in the TCRdb table, and some are missing; sequencing was by immunoSEQ multiplex PCR. In the table there are under 200,000 clones, around three fifths of which are singletons. The treatment denotes: oral pan-JAK inhibitor, 5-10 mg twice daily. The specimen was CD4+ T cells sorted from blood, collected at week 24, from a patient treated with tofacitinib. The receptors shown here come from a human donor with alopecia areata.

The V gene is TRBV5-1, the J gene TRBJ1-2; D is perhaps TRBD1 (5 bases). Per germline, CDR1 SGHRS and CDR2 YFSETQ. V lost 0 bases and J lost 2, with 5 bases in between. The CDR3 covers 13 residues. DNA of the CDR3: TGCGCCAGCAGCTTGGAGGGGAACTATGGCTACACCTTC. It translates to CASSLEGNYGYTF.

The chain uses TRBV20-1 and TRBJ1-2, with a weak D call TRBD1 (5 bases). Looked up from germline, CDR1 is DFQATT and CDR2 is SNEGSKA (reference sequence). The ends were cut back, 5 bases at V and 5 bases at J, with 9 bases in the middle. The CDR3 has 11 residues. CDR3 amino acids: CSARGVYGYTF. CDR3 in DNA: TGCAGTGCTCGAGGGGTATATGGCTACACCTTC.

A few counts support this clone. The CDR3 is CASSPGGQDHYGYTF. CDR3 nucleotide sequence: TGTGCCAGCAGCCCCGGTGGGCAGGATCACTATGGCTACACCTTC. The V call is TRBV7-8, the J call TRBJ1-2, with D uncertain. Trimming pared 5 bases from V and 3 bases from J, leaving 16 bases between. Germline assignment: CDR1 SGHVS and CDR2 FQNEAQ. The CDR3 totals 15 residues. The full variable domain, its missing parts supplied by reference TRBV7-8 and TRBJ1-2, is GAGVSQSPRYKVAKRGQDVALRCDPISGHVSLFWYQQALGQGPEFLTYFQNEAQLDKSGLPSDRFFAERPEGSVSTLKIQRTQQEDSAVYLCASSPGGQDHYGYTFGSGTRLTVV.

The chain recombines TRBV29-1 with TRBJ1-1, with D possibly matching TRBD1 (5 bases). The CDR3 runs 14 residues. The germline V and J ends were trimmed by 7 bases and 1 base, with 16 bases remaining between them. Germline lookup yields CDR1 SQVTM and CDR2 ANQGSEA. The CDR3 loop is CSANLQVRNTEAFF. DNA for the CDR3: TGCAGCGCCAACTTACAGGTTAGGAACACTGAAGCTTTCTTT.

This rearrangement joins TRBV4-1 to TRBJ1-4; D is ambiguous. The germline CDR1 and CDR2 sequences are MGHRA and YSYEKL. The CDR3 sequence is 15 residues long. The germline V and J ends were trimmed by 1 base and 3 bases, with 9 bases remaining between them. CDR3 amino acids: CASSQVRVSNEKLFF. The CDR3 region has the DNA TGCGCCAGCAGCCAAGTACGAGTGTCTAATGAAAAACTGTTTTTT.